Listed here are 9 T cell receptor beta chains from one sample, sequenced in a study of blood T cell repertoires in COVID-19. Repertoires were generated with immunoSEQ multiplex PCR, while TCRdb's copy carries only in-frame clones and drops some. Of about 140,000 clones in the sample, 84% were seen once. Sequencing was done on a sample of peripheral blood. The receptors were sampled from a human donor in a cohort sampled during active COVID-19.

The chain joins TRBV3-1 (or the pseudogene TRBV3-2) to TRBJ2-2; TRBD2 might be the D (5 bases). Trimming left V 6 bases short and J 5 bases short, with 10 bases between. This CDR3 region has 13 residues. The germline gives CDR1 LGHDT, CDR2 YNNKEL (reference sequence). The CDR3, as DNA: TGTGCCAGCAGTTTCACTAGGACCGGGGAGCTGTTTTTT. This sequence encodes CASSFTRTGELFF.

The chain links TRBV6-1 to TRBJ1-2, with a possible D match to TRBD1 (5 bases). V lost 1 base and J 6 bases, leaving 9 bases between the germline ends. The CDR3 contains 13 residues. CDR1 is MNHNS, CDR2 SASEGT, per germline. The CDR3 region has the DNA TGTGCCAGCAGTGAAGGTGTAGGGGATGGCTACACCTTC. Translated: CASSEGVGDGYTF.

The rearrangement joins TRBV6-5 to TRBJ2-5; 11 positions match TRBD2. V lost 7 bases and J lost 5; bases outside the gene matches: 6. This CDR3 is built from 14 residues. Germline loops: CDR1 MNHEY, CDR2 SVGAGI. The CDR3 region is CASTRSGGAETQYF. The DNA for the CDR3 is TGTGCCAGCACTCGTAGCGGGGGGGCGGAGACCCAGTACTTC.

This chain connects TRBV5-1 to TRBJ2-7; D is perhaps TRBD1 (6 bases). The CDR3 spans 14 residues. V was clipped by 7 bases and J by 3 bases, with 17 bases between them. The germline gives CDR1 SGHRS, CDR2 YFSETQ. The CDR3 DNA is TGCGCCAGCGGACCAGGACAGAGAGTCTACGAGCAGTACTTC. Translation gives CASGPGQRVYEQYF. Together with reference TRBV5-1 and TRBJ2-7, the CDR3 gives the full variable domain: KAGVTQTPRYLIKTRGQQVTLSCSPISGHRSVSWYQQTPGQGLQFLFEYFSETQRNKGNFPGRFSGRQFSNSRSEMNVSTLELGDSALYLCASGPGQRVYEQYFGPGTRLTVT.

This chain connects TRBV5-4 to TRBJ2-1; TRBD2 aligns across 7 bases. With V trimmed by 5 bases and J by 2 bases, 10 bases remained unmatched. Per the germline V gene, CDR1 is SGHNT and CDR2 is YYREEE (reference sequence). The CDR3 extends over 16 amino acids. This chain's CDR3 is CASRDPTSRAYNEQFF. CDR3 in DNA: TGTGCCAGCAGAGACCCGACTAGCAGGGCCTACAATGAGCAGTTCTTC.

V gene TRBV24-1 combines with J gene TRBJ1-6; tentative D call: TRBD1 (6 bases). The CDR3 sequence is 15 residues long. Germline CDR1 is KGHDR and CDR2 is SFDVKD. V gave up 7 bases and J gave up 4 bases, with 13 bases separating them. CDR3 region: CATSDGQIYNSPLHF. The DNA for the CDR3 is TGTGCCACCAGCGACGGACAGATATATAATTCACCCCTCCACTTT.

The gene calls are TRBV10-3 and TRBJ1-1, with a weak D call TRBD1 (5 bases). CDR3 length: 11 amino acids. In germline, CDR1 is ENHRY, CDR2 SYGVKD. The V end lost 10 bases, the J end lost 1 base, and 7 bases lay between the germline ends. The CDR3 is CATQGNTEAFF. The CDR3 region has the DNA TGTGCCACCCAGGGGAACACTGAAGCTTTCTTT.

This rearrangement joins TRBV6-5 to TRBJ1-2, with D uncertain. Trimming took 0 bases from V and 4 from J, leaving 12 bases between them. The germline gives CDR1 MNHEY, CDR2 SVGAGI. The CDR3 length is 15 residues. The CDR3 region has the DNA TGTGCCAGCAGTTACTCGGGTGGTAGAGGCTATGGCTACACCTTC. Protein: CASSYSGGRGYGYTF.

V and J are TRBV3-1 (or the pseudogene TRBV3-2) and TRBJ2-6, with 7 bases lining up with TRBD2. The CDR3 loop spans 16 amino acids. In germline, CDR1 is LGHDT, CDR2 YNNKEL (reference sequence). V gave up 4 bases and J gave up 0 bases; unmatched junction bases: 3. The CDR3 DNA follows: TGTGCCAGCAGCCCGCGGACTAGCTCTGGGGCCAACGTCCTGACTTTC. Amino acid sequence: CASSPRTSSGANVLTF.